This TCR beta chain was observed in a study of OX40 agonist ivuxolimab in advanced cancers. Findings and limits, study-wide: There were, on average, more expanded clones in CD8+ T cells than in CD4+. Certain nonresponders additionally had low normalized T-cell clonal expansion. Among the lowest peripheral clonal expansion occurred in 0.1-3.0 mg/kg partial responders. At 0.1 to 3.0 mg/kg, CD4+ and CD8+ blood T cells expanded clonally by week 6.

Germline-derived CDR1 and CDR2 are SGDLS and YYNGEE. The length of the CDR3 is 14 residues. The V and J ends lost 5 bases and 4 bases, in that order; junction bases with no gene match: 6. Worth noting for this clone: Antigen unknown.

Here immunoSEQ multiplex PCR was the method, and the copy in TCRdb shows in-frame clones only, minus some. The data hold around 46,000 clones, with around 92% observed a single time. Sequenced material: CD4+ or CD8+ T cells sorted from blood, taken in a trial of the OX40 agonist ivuxolimab. The clonotype was recovered from an adult with an advanced solid tumor such as melanoma, head and neck, liver or kidney cancer. This chain joins TRBV9 and TRBJ2-1; 7 nucleotides align to TRBD1. CDR3 sequence reads: CASRAPGQYNEQFF. CDR3 bases: TGTGCCAGCAGGGCTCCGGGACAGTACAATGAGCAGTTCTTC.